The entry below gives a single T cell receptor (beta chain) sequence along with its context. Its antigen is not known. This entry is derived from a study of cytomegalovirus exposure and HLA in healthy donors. General study findings and limits: Researchers catalogued approximately 160 TCR beta chains as cytomegalovirus-associated.

60 Vbeta and 13 Jbeta primers were used in PCR. Only in-frame clones appear in the TCRdb table, and some are missing; sequencing was by immunoSEQ multiplex PCR. The table has 140,000 or so clones, over 75% seen once. Sequencing used PBMCs. This receptor was obtained from a female donor in good health and CMV-seronegative.

The CDR3 DNA reads TGTGCCAGCAGCCGTTCAGGGGCAGGGGGCGAAAAACTGTTTTTT. Protein product: CASSRSGAGGEKLFF. The chain combines TRBV6-5 with TRBJ1-4; 8 positions agree with TRBD1. From germline, CDR1 is MNHEY and CDR2 SVGAGI. The CDR3 loop spans 15 amino acids. V was pared by 6 bases and J by 8 bases, with 11 bases of the junction left unmatched.